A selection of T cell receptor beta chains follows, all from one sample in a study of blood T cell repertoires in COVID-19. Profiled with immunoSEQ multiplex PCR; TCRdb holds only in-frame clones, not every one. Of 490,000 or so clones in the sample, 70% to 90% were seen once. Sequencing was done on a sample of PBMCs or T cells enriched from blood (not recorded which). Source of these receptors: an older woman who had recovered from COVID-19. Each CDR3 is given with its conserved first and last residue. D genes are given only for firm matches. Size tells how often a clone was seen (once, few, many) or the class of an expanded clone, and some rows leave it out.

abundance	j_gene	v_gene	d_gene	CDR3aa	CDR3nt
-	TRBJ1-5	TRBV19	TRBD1	CATKGQGTDQPQHF	TGTGCCACCAAGGGACAGGGGACGGATCAGCCCCAGCATTTT
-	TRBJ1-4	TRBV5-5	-	CASSLDGRFATNEKLFF	TGTGCCAGCAGCTTGGACGGTCGGTTTGCAACTAATGAAAAACTGTTTTTT
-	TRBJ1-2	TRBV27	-	CASSLGPNYGYTF	TGTGCCAGCAGTTTAGGGCCTAACTATGGCTACACCTTC
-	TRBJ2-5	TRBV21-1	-	CASSGEVRTSGFSWKCSQETQYF	TGTGCCAGCAGCGGGGAGGTTCGGACTAGCGGCTTTTCTTGGAAGTGTAGTCAAGAGACCCAGTACTTC
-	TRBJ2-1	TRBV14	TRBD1	CASSPSPEGAREQFF	TGTGCCAGCAGCCCAAGTCCCGAGGGGGCGCGAGAGCAGTTCTTC
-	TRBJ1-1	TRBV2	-	CASSISSGVGNTEAFF	TGTGCCAGCAGCATATCCTCAGGGGTGGGGAACACTGAAGCTTTCTTT
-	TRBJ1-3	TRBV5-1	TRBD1	CASSLSTGGGGNTIYF	TGCGCCAGCAGCTTGTCGACAGGGGGCGGTGGAAACACCATATATTTT
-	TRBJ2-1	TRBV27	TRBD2	CASSSAGPYNEQFF	TGTGCCAGCAGTTCAGCGGGACCCTACAATGAGCAGTTCTTC
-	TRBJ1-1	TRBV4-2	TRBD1	CASSATGGTMNTEAFF	TGTGCCAGCAGCGCTACAGGGGGCACGATGAACACTGAAGCTTTCTTT
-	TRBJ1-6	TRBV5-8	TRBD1	CASSSAGTANSPLHF	TGTGCCAGCAGCTCAGCCGGGACAGCAAATTCACCCCTCCACTTT
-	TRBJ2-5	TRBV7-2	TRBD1	CASSFSMGQGQTQYF	TGTGCCAGCAGCTTCTCCATGGGACAGGGACAGACCCAGTACTTC
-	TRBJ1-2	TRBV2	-	CASNARRGVGGYTF	TGTGCCAGCAATGCTCGCAGGGGCGTCGGTGGCTACACCTTC
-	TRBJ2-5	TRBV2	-	CASSADYLNQYF	TGTGCCAGCAGTGCGGACTACCTAAACCAGTACTTC
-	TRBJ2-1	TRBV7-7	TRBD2	CASSSGTSGGAHNEQFF	TGTGCTAGCAGCTCCGGGACTAGCGGGGGGGCCCACAATGAGCAGTTCTTC
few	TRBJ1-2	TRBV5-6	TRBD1	CASSLGQGPSYTF	TGTGCCAGCAGCTTAGGACAGGGGCCGAGCTACACCTTC
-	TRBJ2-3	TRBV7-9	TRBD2	CASSHYGTSGNTQYF	TGTGCCAGCAGTCACTACGGGACTAGCGGCAATACGCAGTATTTT
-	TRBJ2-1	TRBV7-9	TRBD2	CASSPGTSGGRRTYNEQFF	TGTGCCAGCAGCCCCGGGACTAGCGGGGGCCGCCGGACTTACAATGAGCAGTTCTTC
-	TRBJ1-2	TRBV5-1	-	CASSQEGIYGYTF	TGCGCCAGCAGCCAGGAGGGAATCTATGGCTACACCTTC
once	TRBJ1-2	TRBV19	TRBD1	CASSPWDRGNGYTF	TGTGCCAGTAGTCCCTGGGACAGGGGGAATGGCTACACCTTC
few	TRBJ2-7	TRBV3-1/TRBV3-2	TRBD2	CASSQPGGTYEQYF	TGTGCCAGCAGCCAGCCCGGGGGGACTTACGAGCAGTACTTC
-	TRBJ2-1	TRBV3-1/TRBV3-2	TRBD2	CASSLTRGGYNEQFF	TGTGCCAGCAGCCTCACCCGCGGGGGATACAATGAGCAGTTCTTC
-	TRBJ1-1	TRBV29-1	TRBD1	CSGGTGTNTEAFF	TGCAGCGGTGGGACAGGGACGAACACTGAAGCTTTCTTT
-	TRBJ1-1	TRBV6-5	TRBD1	CASRWTGGVSTEAFF	TGTGCCAGCAGGTGGACAGGGGGCGTAAGCACTGAAGCTTTCTTT
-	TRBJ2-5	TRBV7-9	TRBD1	CASSSIQGAMETQYF	TGTGCCAGCAGCTCCATTCAGGGGGCGATGGAGACCCAGTACTTC
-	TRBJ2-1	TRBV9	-	CASSPRGAALYNEQFF	TGTGCCAGCAGCCCCCGGGGAGCGGCCCTGTACAATGAGCAGTTCTTC
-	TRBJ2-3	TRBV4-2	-	CASSRGPADTQYF	TGTGCCAGCAGCCGAGGTCCTGCAGATACGCAGTATTTT
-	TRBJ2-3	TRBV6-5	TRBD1	CASNTRDRGTDTQYF	TGTGCCAGCAACACTAGGGACAGGGGAACAGATACGCAGTATTTT
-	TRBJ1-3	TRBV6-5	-	CASSSGDRFSGNTIYF	TGTGCCAGCAGTTCGGGGGACCGATTCTCTGGAAACACCATATATTTT
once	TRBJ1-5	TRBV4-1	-	CASSHPGQSNQPQHF	TGCGCCAGCAGCCACCCGGGACAAAGCAATCAGCCCCAGCATTTT
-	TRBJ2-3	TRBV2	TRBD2	CASSQGLAGGADTQYF	TGTGCCAGCAGTCAAGGACTAGCGGGGGGCGCAGATACGCAGTATTTT
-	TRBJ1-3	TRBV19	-	CASSIVEGAGNTIYF	TGTGCCAGTAGTATAGTAGAAGGGGCTGGAAACACCATATATTTT
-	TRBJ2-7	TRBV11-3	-	CASSLQWTYPYEQYF	TGTGCCAGCAGCTTACAATGGACATATCCCTACGAGCAGTACTTC
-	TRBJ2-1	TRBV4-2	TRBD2	CASSQGPAGGRDEQFF	TGTGCCAGCAGCCAAGGCCCAGCGGGGGGCCGCGATGAGCAGTTCTTC
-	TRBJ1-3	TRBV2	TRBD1	CASRGRGFSGNTIYF	TGTGCCAGCAGGGGCAGGGGGTTCTCTGGAAACACCATATATTTT
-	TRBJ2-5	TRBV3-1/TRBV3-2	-	CASSQPSRNRQETQYF	TGTGCCAGCAGCCAGCCGTCCCGGAACAGGCAAGAGACCCAGTACTTC
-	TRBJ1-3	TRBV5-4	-	CASSLTGQWNTIYF	TGTGCCAGCAGCTTGACAGGGCAATGGAACACCATATATTTT
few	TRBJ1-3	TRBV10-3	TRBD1	CAIRPTGGSGNTIYF	TGTGCCATCAGGCCGACAGGGGGCTCTGGAAACACCATATATTTT
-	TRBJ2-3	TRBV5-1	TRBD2	CASSLDGGKRTDTQYF	TGCGCCAGCAGCTTGGACGGGGGGAAGAGAACAGATACGCAGTATTTT
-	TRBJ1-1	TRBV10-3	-	CAISEQENTEAFF	TGTGCCATCAGTGAACAGGAGAACACTGAAGCTTTCTTT
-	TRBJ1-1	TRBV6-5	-	CASMTAGGTEAFF	TGTGCCAGCATGACTGCGGGGGGCACTGAAGCTTTCTTT
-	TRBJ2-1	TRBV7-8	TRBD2	CASSLVAGGQSEQFF	TGTGCCAGCAGCTTAGTAGCGGGGGGGCAGAGTGAGCAGTTCTTC